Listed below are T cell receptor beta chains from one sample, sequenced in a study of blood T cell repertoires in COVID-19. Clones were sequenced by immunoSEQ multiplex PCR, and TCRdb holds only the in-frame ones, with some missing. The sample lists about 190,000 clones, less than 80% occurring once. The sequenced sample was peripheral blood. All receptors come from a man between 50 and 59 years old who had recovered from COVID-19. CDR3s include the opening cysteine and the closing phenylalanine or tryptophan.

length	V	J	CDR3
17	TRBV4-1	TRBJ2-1	CASSPIGVAGIYNEQFF
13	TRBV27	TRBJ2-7	CASRSGGSYEQYF
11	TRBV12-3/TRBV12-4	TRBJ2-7	CASSSLAGVYF
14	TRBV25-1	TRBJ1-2	CASSERNRERGYTF
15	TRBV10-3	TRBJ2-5	CAISAGGPGGETQYF
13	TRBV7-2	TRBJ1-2	CASSTYRAHGYTF
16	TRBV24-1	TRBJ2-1	CATSDPGTSGIYEQFF
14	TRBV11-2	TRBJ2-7	CASSGTGQSYEQYF
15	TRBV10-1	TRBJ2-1	CASSENSLAGDRLFF
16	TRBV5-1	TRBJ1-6	CASTRTASSYNSPLHF
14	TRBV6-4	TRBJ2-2	CASTAGANTGELFF
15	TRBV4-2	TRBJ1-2	CASSRDQGTNYGYTF
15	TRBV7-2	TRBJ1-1	CASSLGPGRGTEAFF
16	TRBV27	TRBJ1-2	CASSLYGGGGALGYTF
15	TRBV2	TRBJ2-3	CASSVRTGVSDTQYF
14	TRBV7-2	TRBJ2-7	CASSLVLPPYEQYF
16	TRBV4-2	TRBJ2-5	CASSQDGTSSQETQYF
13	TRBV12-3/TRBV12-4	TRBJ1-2	CASSLRGQYGYTF
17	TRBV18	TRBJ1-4	CASSASPQTGDNEKLFF
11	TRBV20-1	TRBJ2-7	CSARDPYEQYF
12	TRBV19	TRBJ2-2	CASSIVNGELFF
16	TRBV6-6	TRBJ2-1	CASSYSAGAGYNEQFF
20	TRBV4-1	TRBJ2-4	CASSHIGLQGGFIAKNIQYF
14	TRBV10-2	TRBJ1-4	CASMGGGYNEKLFF
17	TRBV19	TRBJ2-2	CASSIILAGGRTGELFF
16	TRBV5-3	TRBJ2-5	CARSLWTGPFQETQYF
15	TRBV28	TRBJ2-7	CASSLGLAGSYEQYF
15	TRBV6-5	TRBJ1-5	CASSQGDSPNQPQHF
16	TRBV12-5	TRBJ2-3	CASGDHRTSGSDTQYF
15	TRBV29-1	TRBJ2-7	CSVECPRGRPYEQYF
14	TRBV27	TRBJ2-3	CASSLRTSTDTQYF
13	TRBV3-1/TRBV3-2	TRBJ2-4	CASSPSGENIQYF
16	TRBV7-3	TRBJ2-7	CASSQKGTGSSYEQYF
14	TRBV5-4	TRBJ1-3	CASSWTGSGNTIYF
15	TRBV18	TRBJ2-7	CASSLTGTGEREQYF
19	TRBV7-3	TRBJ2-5	CASSFGTSGSGGPGETQYF
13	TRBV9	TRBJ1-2	CASSVGANYGYTF
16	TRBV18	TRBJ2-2	CASSPPLGGATGELFF
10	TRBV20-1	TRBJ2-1	CSASSQEQFF
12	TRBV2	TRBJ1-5	CASTDSNQPQHF
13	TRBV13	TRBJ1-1	CASSLQRNTEAFF
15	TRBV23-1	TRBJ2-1	CASRSSGRGYNEQFF
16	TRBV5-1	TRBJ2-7	CASSLSPSGRALEQYF
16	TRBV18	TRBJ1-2	CASSPPVMGGYYGYTF
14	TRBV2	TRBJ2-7	CASSGQGIAYEQYF
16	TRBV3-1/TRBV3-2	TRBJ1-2	CASSQDVDRGRYGYTF
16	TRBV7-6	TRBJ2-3	CASSSGLAGDIDTQYF
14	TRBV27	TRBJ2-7	CASSLRRASYEQYF
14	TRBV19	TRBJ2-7	CASRTSGKGGEQYF
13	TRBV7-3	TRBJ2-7	CASSLNPSYEQYF